Below are 3 T cell receptor beta chains sequenced from a single sample in a study of blood T cell repertoires in COVID-19. Using immunoSEQ multiplex PCR, the repertoire was profiled, and TCRdb retains in-frame clones only, with some absent. The sample has tens of thousands of clones; about 91% are singletons. The sequencing input was peripheral blood. These receptors were collected from a man aged 40-50 years with COVID-19, enrolled during active disease.

The chain has TRBV24-1 and TRBJ2-3; the D is unclear. The ends were cut back, 4 bases at V and 2 bases at J, with 6 bases in the middle. CDR1 KGHDR and CDR2 SFDVKD come from the germline V gene. The CDR3 is 13 residues long. The CDR3 bases are TGTGCCACCAGTGAAGCCACCACAGATACGCAGTATTTT. This sequence encodes CATSEATTDTQYF.

V gene TRBV4-2 combines with J gene TRBJ2-5; 9 positions agree with TRBD2. The CDR3 consists of 14 residues. Germline V gene sequence: CDR1 LGHNA, CDR2 YNFKEQ. J gave up 5 bases and V 4 bases, and 5 bases lay outside the gene matches. The chain's CDR3 is CASSLSSGVETQYF. The CDR3 nucleotides are TGTGCCAGCAGCCTATCTAGCGGGGTTGAGACCCAGTACTTC.

The gene calls are TRBV5-1 and TRBJ2-5; weak D call: TRBD2 (5 bases). This CDR3 contains 20 residues. The germline V and J ends were trimmed by 1 base and 5 bases, with 30 bases remaining between them. Germline V gives CDR1 SGHRS, CDR2 YFSETQ. The CDR3 DNA reads TGCGCCAGCAGCTTGTTAGCTGGAGTGTCGGACTCCCAAAGGTTGGAGACCCAGTACTTC. Translated: CASSLLAGVSDSQRLETQYF.